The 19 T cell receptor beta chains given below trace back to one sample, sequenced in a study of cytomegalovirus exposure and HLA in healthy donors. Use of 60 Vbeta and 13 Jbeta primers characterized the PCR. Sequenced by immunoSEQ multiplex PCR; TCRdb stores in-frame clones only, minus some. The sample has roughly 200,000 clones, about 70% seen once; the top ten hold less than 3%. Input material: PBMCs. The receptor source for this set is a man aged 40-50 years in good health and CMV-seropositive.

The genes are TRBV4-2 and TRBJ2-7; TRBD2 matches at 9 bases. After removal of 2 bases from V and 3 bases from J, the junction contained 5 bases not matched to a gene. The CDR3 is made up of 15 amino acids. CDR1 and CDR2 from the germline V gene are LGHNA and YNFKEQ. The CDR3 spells CASSQLAGLRYEQYF. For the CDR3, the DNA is TGTGCCAGCAGCCAACTAGCGGGACTTCGCTACGAGCAGTACTTC.

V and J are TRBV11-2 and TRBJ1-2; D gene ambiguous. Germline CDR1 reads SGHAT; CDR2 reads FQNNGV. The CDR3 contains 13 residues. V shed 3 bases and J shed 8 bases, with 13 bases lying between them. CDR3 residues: CASSLGLAGGYTF. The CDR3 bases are TGTGCCAGCAGCTTGGGGTTAGCGGGCGGCTACACCTTC.

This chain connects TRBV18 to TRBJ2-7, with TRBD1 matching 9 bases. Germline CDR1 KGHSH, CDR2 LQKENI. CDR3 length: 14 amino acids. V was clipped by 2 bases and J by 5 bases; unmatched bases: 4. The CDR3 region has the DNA TGTGCCAGCTCACCATTCGGACAGGGGAACGAGCAGTACTTC. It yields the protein CASSPFGQGNEQYF.

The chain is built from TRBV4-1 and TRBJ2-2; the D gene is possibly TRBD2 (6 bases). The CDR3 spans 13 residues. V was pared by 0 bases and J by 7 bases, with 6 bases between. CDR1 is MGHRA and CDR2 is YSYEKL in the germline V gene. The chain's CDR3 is CASSQEGGGELFF. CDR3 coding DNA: TGCGCCAGCAGCCAAGAGGGGGGCGGGGAGCTGTTTTTT.

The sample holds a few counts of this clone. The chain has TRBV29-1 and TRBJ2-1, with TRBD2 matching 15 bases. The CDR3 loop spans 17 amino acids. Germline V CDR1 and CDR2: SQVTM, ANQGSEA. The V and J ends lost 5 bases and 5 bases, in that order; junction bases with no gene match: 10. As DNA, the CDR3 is TGCAGCGTTCAGGGAGGACTAGCGGGGGGGCCAGACAATGAGCAGTTCTTC. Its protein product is CSVQGGLAGGPDNEQFF.

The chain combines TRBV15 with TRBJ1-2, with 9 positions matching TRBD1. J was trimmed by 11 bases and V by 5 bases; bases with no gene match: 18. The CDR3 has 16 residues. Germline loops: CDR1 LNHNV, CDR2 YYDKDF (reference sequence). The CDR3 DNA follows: TGTGCCACCAGCCCCGACCCTTACAGGGGGCGAAGGAGATACACCTTC. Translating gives CATSPDPYRGRRRYTF.

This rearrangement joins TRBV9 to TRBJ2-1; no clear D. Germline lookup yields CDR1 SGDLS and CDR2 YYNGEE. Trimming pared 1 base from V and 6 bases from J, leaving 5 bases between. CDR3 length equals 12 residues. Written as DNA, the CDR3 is TGTGCCAGCAGCGTAATATTCAATGAGCAGTTCTTC. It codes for CASSVIFNEQFF.

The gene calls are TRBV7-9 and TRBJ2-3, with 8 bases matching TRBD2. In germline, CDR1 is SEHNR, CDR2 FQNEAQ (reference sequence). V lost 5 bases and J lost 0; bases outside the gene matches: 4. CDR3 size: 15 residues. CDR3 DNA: TGTGCCAGCAGCACGGGGGGGGGCAGCACAGATACGCAGTATTTT. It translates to CASSTGGGSTDTQYF.

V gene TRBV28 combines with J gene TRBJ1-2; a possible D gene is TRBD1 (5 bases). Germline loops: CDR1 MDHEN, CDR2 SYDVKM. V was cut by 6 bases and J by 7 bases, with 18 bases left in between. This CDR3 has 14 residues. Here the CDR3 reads CASSMGGGMVGYTF. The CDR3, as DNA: TGTGCCAGCAGCATGGGGGGGGGAATGGTTGGCTACACCTTC.

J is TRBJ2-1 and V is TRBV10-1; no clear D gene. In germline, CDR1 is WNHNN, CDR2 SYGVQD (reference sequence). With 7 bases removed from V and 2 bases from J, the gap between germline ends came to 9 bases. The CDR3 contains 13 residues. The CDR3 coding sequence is TGCGCCAGCACCTACTCCCCCTACAATGAGCAGTTCTTC. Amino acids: CASTYSPYNEQFF.

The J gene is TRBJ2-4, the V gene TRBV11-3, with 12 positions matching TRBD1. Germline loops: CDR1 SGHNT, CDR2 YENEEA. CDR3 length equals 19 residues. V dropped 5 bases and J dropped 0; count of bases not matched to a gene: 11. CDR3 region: CASSPSGTGGNSAKNIQYF. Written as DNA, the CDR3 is TGTGCCAGCAGCCCTTCCGGGACAGGGGGCAATTCAGCCAAAAACATTCAGTACTTC.

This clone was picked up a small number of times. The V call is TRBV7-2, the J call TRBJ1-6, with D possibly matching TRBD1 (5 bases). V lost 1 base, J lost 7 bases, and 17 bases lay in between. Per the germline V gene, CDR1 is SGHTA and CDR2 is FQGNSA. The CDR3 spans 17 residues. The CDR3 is CASSLGYQGGNNSPLHF. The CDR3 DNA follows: TGTGCCAGCAGCTTAGGGTACCAGGGAGGGAACAATTCACCCCTCCACTTT. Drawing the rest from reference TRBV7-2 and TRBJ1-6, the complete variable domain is GAGVSQSPSNKVTEKGKDVELRCDPISGHTALYWYRQSLGQGLEFLIYFQGNSAPDKSGLPSDRFSAERTGGSVSTLTIQRTQQEDSAVYLCASSLGYQGGNNSPLHFGNGTRLTVT.

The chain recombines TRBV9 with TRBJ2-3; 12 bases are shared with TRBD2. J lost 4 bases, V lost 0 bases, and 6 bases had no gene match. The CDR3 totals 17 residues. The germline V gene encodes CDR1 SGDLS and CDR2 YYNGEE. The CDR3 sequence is CASSVAGTSGGSDTQYF. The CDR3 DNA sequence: TGTGCCAGCAGCGTAGCCGGTACTAGCGGGGGGTCAGATACGCAGTATTTT.

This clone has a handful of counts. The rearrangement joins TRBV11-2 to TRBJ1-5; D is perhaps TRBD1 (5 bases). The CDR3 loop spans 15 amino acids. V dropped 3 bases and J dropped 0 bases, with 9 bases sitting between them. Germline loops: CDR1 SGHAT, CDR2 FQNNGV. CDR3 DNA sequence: TGTGCCAGCAGCTTGACAGCTAGTAGCAATCAGCCCCAGCATTTT. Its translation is CASSLTASSNQPQHF.

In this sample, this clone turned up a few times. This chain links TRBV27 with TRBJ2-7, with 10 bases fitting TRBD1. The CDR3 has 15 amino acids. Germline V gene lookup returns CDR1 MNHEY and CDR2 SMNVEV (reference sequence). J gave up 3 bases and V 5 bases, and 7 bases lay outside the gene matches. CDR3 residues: CASSAYRDRGYEQYF. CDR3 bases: TGTGCCAGCAGTGCTTACCGGGACAGGGGCTACGAGCAGTACTTC.

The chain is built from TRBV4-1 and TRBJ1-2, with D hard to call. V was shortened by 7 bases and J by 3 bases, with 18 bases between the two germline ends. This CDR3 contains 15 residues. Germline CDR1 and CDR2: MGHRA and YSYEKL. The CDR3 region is CASTTVPPRDYGYTF. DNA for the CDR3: TGCGCCAGCACCACGGTCCCCCCGCGGGACTATGGCTACACCTTC.

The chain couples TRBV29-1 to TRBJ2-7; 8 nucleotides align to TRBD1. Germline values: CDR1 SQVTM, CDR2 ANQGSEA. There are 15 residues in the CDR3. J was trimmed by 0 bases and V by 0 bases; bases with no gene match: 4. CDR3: CSVEDHRGSSYEQYF. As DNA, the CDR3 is TGCAGCGTTGAAGATCACAGGGGGAGCTCCTACGAGCAGTACTTC.

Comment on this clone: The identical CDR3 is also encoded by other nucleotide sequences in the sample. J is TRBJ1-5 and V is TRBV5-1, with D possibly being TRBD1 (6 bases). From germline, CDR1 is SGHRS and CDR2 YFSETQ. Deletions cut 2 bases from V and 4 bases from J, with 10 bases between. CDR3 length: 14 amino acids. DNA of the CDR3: TGCGCCAGCAGCTTAGAGGGGGGGAATCAGCCCCAGCATTTT. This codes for CASSLEGGNQPQHF.

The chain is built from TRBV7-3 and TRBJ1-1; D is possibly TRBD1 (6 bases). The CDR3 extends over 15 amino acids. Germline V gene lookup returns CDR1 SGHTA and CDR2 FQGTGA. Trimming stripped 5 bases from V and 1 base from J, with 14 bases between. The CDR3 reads CASSARGTTNTEAFF. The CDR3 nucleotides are TGTGCCAGCAGCGCCAGAGGGACAACGAACACTGAAGCTTTCTTT.